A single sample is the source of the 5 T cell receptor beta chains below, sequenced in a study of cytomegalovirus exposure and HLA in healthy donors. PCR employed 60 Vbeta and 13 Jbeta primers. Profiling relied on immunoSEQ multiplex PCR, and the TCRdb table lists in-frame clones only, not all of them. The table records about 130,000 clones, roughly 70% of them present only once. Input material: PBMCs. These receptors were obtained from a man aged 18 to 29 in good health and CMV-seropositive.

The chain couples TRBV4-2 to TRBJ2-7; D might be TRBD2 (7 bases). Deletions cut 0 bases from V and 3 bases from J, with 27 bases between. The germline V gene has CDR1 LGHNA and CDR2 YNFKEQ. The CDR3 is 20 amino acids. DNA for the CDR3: TGTGCCAGCAGCCAAGATCTGACAGGTGGGGGACGGGGGGCCCTCTACGAGCAGTACTTC. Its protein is CASSQDLTGGGRGALYEQYF.

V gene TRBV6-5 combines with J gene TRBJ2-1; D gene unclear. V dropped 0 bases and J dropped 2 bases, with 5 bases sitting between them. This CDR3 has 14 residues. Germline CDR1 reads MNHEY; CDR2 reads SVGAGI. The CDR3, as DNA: TGTGCCAGCAGTTACTCTCCTCCCTACAATGAGCAGTTCTTC. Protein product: CASSYSPPYNEQFF.

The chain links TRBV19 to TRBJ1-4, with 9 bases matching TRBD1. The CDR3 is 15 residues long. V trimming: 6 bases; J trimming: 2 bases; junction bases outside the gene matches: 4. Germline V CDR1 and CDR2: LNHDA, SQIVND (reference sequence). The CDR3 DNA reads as TGTGCCAGTAGGACAGGGGGGCGGACTAATGAAAAACTGTTTTTT. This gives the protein CASRTGGRTNEKLFF.

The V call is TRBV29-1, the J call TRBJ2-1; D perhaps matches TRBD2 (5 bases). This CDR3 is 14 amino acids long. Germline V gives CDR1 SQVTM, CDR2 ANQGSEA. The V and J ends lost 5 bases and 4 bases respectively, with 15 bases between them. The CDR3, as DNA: TGCAGCGTTTACCCTACGTGGAGGTACAATGAGCAGTTCTTC. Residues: CSVYPTWRYNEQFF.

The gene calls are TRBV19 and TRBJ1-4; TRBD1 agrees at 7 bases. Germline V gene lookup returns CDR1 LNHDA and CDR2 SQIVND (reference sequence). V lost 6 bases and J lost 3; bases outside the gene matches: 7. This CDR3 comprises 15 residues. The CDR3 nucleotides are TGTGCCAGTAGAAGACAGGGTCCGGCTAATGAAAAACTGTTTTTT. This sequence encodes CASRRQGPANEKLFF.